This T cell receptor (beta chain) is from a study of cytomegalovirus exposure and HLA in healthy donors. Primers: 60 Vbeta forward and 13 Jbeta reverse. Here immunoSEQ multiplex PCR was the method, and the copy in TCRdb shows in-frame clones only, minus some. This table has about 130,000 clones, 17% appearing once. V lost 3 bases and J lost 8; bases outside the gene matches: 7. There are 14 residues in the CDR3. Germline V lookup: CDR1 SQVTM, CDR2 ANQGSEA. The chain employs TRBV29-1 and TRBJ2-1; 10 nucleotides align to TRBD1. The sequence was collected from a female donor in good health and CMV-seropositive. Sequenced sample: PBMCs. In nucleotides, the CDR3 is TGCAGCGTTGATCGGGTGACAGGGGGCGATGAGCAGTTCTTC. Amino acids: CSVDRVTGGDEQFF.